This TCR beta chain was retrieved from a study of T cells expressing NK-cell markers. Overall study results and limits: These clonotypes additionally ranked first within the CD3+CD56-NKG2C+ fraction of four donors. Questions lingered over whether expanded NKG2C+ T cell clones were HCMV-specific.

For each CDR3 protein, TCRdb gives one entry from its re-call of the 5' RACE reads, without DNA. Its listing shows tens of thousands of distinct CDR3 sequences. Regarding this clonotype: The antigen is not known.

The material sequenced was blood T cells: a sorted CD56 or NKG2C T cell subset, CD4+ or CD8+ T cells, or bulk PBMC T cells (not recorded which). This TCR was recovered from a woman between 18 and 70 years old in good health.

The chain's CDR3 is CASRPDRAGGYTF. The chain carries TRBV7-9 and TRBJ1-2; as DNA is missing, the TRBD1 call by TCRdb cannot be tested. CDR1 is SEHNR, CDR2 FQNEAQ, per germline (reference sequence). This CDR3 comprises 13 residues.